The next 23 T cell receptor beta chains were all read from a single sample in a study of T cells in Graves' hyperthyroidism and ophthalmopathy. TCR beta CDR3 sequences were amplified from RNA transcripts. HTBI primers were the set used in a first-round RT-PCR of the TCR CDR3. From the multiplex PCR reads, TCRdb called clonotypes with MiXCR, one entry per CDR3 protein. The sample records about 360,000 distinct CDR3 sequences, approximately 13% being singletons. Sequencing was performed on blood. All receptors come from a woman aged 18-30 years with Graves' hyperthyroidism.

The chain combines TRBV30 with TRBJ2-7; 10 positions agree with TRBD2. Germline loops: CDR1 GTSNPN, CDR2 SVGIG (reference sequence). The trim removed 7 bases at V and 2 bases at J, leaving 11 bases unmatched. This CDR3 comprises 15 residues. The CDR3 loop is CASRASGSPPYEQYF. In nucleotides, the CDR3 is TGTGCCTCCCGGGCTAGCGGGAGTCCCCCCTACGAGCAGTACTTC.

This clonotype has a count of ten or more. V is TRBV24-1 and J is TRBJ2-5; possible D gene TRBD1, 6 bases. Per germline, CDR1 KGHDR and CDR2 SFDVKD. V shed 3 bases and J shed 5 bases, with 15 bases lying between them. CDR3 size: 15 residues. DNA for the CDR3: TGTGCCACCAGTGATCCAAGGACAGCAGGGGAGACCCAGTACTTC. The encoded protein is CATSDPRTAGETQYF.

This clonotype was recorded at least ten times. This chain connects TRBV20-1 to TRBJ2-1, with TRBD2 matching 8 bases. J lost 4 bases, V lost 6 bases, and 14 bases had no gene match. The CDR3 is 16 amino acids. Germline V gene sequence: CDR1 DFQATT, CDR2 SNEGSKA (reference sequence). CDR3 protein: CSATPTLRGAYNEQFF. Written as DNA, the CDR3 is TGCAGTGCCACACCCACGTTGCGGGGGGCTTACAATGAGCAGTTCTTC.

This clonotype has ten or more counts. The chain couples TRBV2 to TRBJ1-2; no firm D call. Germline CDR1 is SNHLY and CDR2 is FYNNEI. Trimming took 3 bases from V and 5 from J, leaving 10 bases between them. This CDR3 contains 13 residues. The CDR3 spells CASSDIRDYGYTF. CDR3 nucleotide sequence: TGTGCCAGCAGTGATATTAGGGATTATGGCTACACCTTC.

This sequence joins TRBV19 and TRBJ2-3; no clear D. V was clipped by 4 bases and J by 2 bases, with 10 bases between them. The CDR3 is 14 residues long. Germline V gene sequence: CDR1 LNHDA, CDR2 SQIVND (reference sequence). The CDR3, as DNA: TGTGCCAGTAGTACAAGGGATATCACAGATACGCAGTATTTT. Translation gives CASSTRDITDTQYF.

This rearrangement joins TRBV5-1 to TRBJ2-1; D tentatively reads TRBD1 or TRBD2 (6 bases each). V was trimmed by 0 bases and J by 2 bases, leaving 24 bases between them. Looked up from germline, CDR1 is SGHRS and CDR2 is YFSETQ. The CDR3 covers 20 residues. The chain's CDR3 is CASSLAGGQGLSSPYNEQFF. The CDR3 DNA follows: TGCGCCAGCAGCTTGGCCGGAGGGCAGGGGCTTTCGAGCCCCTACAATGAGCAGTTCTTC.

The genes are TRBV7-8 and TRBJ2-2; D may be TRBD2 (6 bases). CDR1 SGHVS and CDR2 FQNEAQ come from the germline V gene. Trimming removed 3 bases from V and 3 bases from J, with 29 bases in between. The CDR3 consists of 21 residues. CDR3 protein: CASSFYSRVVRKRAHTGELFF. The CDR3 DNA is TGTGCCAGCAGCTTCTACTCTCGGGTCGTAAGGAAGCGGGCTCACACCGGGGAGCTGTTTTTT.

This clonotype turned up a few times. This chain joins TRBV19 and TRBJ2-1; D is unclear. The CDR3 sequence is 17 residues long. Per germline, CDR1 LNHDA and CDR2 SQIVND (reference sequence). With 4 bases removed from V and 9 bases from J, the gap between germline ends came to 25 bases. The CDR3 protein is CASSTRTSAWVFGEQFF. DNA of the CDR3: TGTGCCAGTAGTACCCGGACGAGCGCTTGGGTCTTCGGTGAGCAGTTCTTC.

This clonotype was seen many times. The chain joins TRBV20-1 to TRBJ2-5, with 8 bases lining up with TRBD1. Germline V CDR1 and CDR2: DFQATT, SNEGSKA (reference sequence). V lost 2 bases to trimming and J lost 7 bases; unmatched junction nucleotides: 12. The CDR3 runs 15 residues. The CDR3 bases are TGCAGTGCTAGACCCGGGACAGGCGCCGTTCTGACCCAGTACTTC. This gives the protein CSARPGTGAVLTQYF.

This clonotype appeared many times. The chain joins TRBV11-2 to TRBJ1-4, with D unclear. The V gene's germline CDR1 is SGHAT and CDR2 FQNNGV. This CDR3 is built from 14 residues. Trimming shortened V by 2 bases and J by 8 bases, and 12 bases separated the two germline ends. The CDR3 coding sequence is TGTGCCAGCAGCTTAAACCGGCTACGGGAAAAACTGTTTTTT. It specifies CASSLNRLREKLFF.

This clonotype has a handful of counts. The chain carries TRBV10-3 and TRBJ2-3; D is perhaps TRBD1 (6 bases). Germline CDR1 is ENHRY and CDR2 is SYGVKD. This CDR3 is built from 14 residues. V was cut by 3 bases and J by 1 base, with 8 bases left in between. The CDR3 loop is CAISEGGGTDTQYF. CDR3 coding DNA: TGTGCCATCAGTGAAGGGGGTGGCACAGATACGCAGTATTTT.

This clonotype was seen at least ten times. This rearrangement joins TRBV29-1 to TRBJ2-2; 11 nucleotides align to TRBD2. J lost 5 bases, V lost 3 bases, and 11 bases had no gene match. The CDR3 has 17 amino acids. CDR1 is SQVTM, CDR2 ANQGSEA, per germline. The CDR3 loop reads CSVDAGGLAGGTGELFF. For the CDR3, the DNA is TGCAGCGTTGACGCCGGGGGGCTAGCGGGAGGTACCGGGGAGCTGTTTTTT.

This clonotype came up many times. The chain is built from TRBV7-9 and TRBJ2-1; 7 bases agree with TRBD1. The CDR3 length is 15 residues. Germline lookup yields CDR1 SEHNR and CDR2 FQNEAQ (reference sequence). V was pared by 4 bases and J by 5 bases, with 8 bases of the junction left unmatched. The CDR3 spells CASSSGQSPHNEQFF. The CDR3 DNA reads TGTGCCAGCAGCTCGGGACAGTCCCCCCACAATGAGCAGTTCTTC.

V gene TRBV19 combines with J gene TRBJ2-3; no clear D. The CDR3 runs 13 residues. Per the germline V gene, CDR1 is LNHDA and CDR2 is SQIVND (reference sequence). Trimming cost V 1 base and J 5 bases, with 7 bases left between them. The CDR3 loop is CASSIVGLDTQYF. The CDR3 DNA sequence: TGTGCCAGTAGTATAGTGGGGTTAGATACGCAGTATTTT.

The J gene is TRBJ2-7, the V gene TRBV6-2 or TRBV6-3; 9 bases are shared with TRBD1. V was clipped by 8 bases and J by 1 base; unmatched bases: 6. The CDR3 loop spans 14 amino acids. The germline V gene encodes CDR1 MNHEY and CDR2 SVGEGT. As DNA, the CDR3 is TGTGCCAGCGAGGGACAGGGAGATTCCTACGAGCAGTACTTC. This encodes CASEGQGDSYEQYF.

This clonotype has ten or more counts. V and J are TRBV11-2 and TRBJ1-1; D is unresolved. Trimming removed 1 base from V and 3 bases from J, with 15 bases in between. Germline values: CDR1 SGHAT, CDR2 FQNNGV. The CDR3 consists of 16 residues. CDR3 residues: CASSLVTGRLDTEAFF. The CDR3 bases are TGTGCCAGCAGCTTAGTTACGGGCCGCCTGGACACTGAAGCTTTCTTT.

The chain joins TRBV28 to TRBJ2-7; 12 bases match TRBD1. The CDR3 is made up of 18 amino acids. Trimming took 5 bases from V and 3 from J; bases not matched to a gene: 14. Germline V gene lookup returns CDR1 MDHEN and CDR2 SYDVKM. CDR3 residues: CASSSPGQGARGGYEQYF. The CDR3 DNA reads TGTGCCAGCAGTAGTCCGGGACAGGGGGCGCGGGGGGGCTACGAGCAGTACTTC.

This clonotype appeared many times. The rearrangement uses TRBV6-7 and TRBJ2-7, with D uncertain. TRBV6-7 is an ORF, with its function uncertain. V lost 6 bases and J 5 bases, leaving 17 bases between the germline ends. The CDR3 spans 14 residues. The CDR3 bases are TGTGCCAGCAGCAAACGGCAGGCGTTCCACGAGCAGTACTTC. Amino acids: CASSKRQAFHEQYF.

This clonotype appeared many times. This chain uses TRBV5-1 with TRBJ2-7; TRBD1 aligns across 8 bases. Germline-derived CDR1 and CDR2 are SGHRS and YFSETQ. The CDR3 is 14 residues long. The V gene end was trimmed by 0 bases and the J gene end by 5 bases; junction bases not matched to a gene: 4. CDR3 sequence (DNA): TGCGCCAGCAGCTTGGGGGACAGGCTGCACGAGCAGTACTTC. This gives the protein CASSLGDRLHEQYF.

This clonotype came up many times. The chain carries TRBV2 and TRBJ2-1; D gene unclear. Trimming cost V 5 bases and J 0 bases, with 14 bases left between them. This CDR3 contains 16 residues. Germline loops: CDR1 SNHLY, CDR2 FYNNEI. The CDR3 reads CASSTTVGSSYNEQFF. Here the CDR3 DNA reads TGTGCCAGCAGTACCACGGTGGGAAGCTCCTACAATGAGCAGTTCTTC.

V and J are TRBV4-3 and TRBJ2-1; 8 nucleotides align to TRBD2. V shed 1 base and J 10 bases; nucleotides not matched to a gene: 12. This CDR3 is built from 16 residues. Germline values: CDR1 LGHNA, CDR2 YSLEER. CDR3 bases: TGCGCCAGCAGCCAAGGTGAAGCGGGAGTACATAAGGAGCAGTTCTTC. Encoded protein: CASSQGEAGVHKEQFF.

This clonotype has a count of ten or more. This chain joins TRBV6-1 and TRBJ2-7; tentative D call: TRBD1 (5 bases). The germline CDR1 and CDR2 sequences are MNHNS and SASEGT. The CDR3 totals 16 residues. Trimming stripped 1 base from V and 1 base from J, with 14 bases between. The CDR3 spells CASSEVVDRNSYEQYF. DNA of the CDR3: TGTGCCAGCAGTGAAGTTGTAGACAGAAATTCCTACGAGCAGTACTTC.

This chain uses TRBV12-3 or TRBV12-4 with TRBJ2-1; D may be TRBD2 (6 bases). Trimming took 5 bases from V and 4 from J, leaving 18 bases between them. The length of the CDR3 is 16 residues. CDR3 region: CASSPPRDLTYNEQFF. The DNA of the CDR3 is TGTGCCAGCAGTCCCCCCCGGGACTTAACTTACAATGAGCAGTTCTTC.